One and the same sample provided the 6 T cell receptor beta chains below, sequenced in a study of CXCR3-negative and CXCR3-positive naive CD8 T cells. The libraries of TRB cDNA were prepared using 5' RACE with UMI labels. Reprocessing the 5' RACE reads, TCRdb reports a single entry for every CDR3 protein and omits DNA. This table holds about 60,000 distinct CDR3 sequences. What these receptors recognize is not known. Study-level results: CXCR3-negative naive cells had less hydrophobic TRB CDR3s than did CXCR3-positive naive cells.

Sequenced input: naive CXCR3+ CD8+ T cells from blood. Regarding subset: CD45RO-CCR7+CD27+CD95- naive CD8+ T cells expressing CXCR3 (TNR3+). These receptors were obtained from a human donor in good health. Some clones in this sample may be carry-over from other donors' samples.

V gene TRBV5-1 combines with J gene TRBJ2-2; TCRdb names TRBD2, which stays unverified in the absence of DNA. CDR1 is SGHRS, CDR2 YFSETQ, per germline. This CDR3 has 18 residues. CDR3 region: CASSSGLLAGGDTGELFF.

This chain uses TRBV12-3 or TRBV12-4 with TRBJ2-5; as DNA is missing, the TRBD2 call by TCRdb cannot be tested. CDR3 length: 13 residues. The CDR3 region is CASTLLLGETQYF.

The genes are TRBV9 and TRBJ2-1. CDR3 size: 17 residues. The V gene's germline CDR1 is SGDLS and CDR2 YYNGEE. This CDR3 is CASSRVGASPSYNEQFF.

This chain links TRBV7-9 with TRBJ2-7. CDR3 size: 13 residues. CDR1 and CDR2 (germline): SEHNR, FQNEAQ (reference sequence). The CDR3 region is CASSLGQFGEQYF.

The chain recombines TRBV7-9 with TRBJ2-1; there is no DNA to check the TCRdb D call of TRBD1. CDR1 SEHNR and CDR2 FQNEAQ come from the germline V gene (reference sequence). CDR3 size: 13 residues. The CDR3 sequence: CASSPRGYNEQFF.

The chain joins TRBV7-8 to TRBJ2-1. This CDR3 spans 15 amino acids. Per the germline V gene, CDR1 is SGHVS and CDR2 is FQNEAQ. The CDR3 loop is CASSLVYYTYNEQFF.